Only one count was recorded for the clone carrying this TCR beta chain. The method was immunoSEQ multiplex PCR; TCRdb's version includes in-frame clones alone and lacks a portion of them. The data show 85,000 to 95,000 clones, with about nine tenths seen just once and 0.85% to 1% held by the top ten. The sample is drawn from a study of control samples from healthy donors and cancer patients. The V segment lost 6 bases and the J segment 4 bases; nucleotides outside the gene matches: 6. Germline CDR1 reads ENHRY; CDR2 reads SYGVKD. The CDR3 runs 14 residues. Sequenced: blood. The sequence came from a woman in her thirties in good health. This sequence joins TRBV10-3 and TRBJ1-2, with 9 bases matching TRBD1. The CDR3 DNA reads as TGTGCCATCAGGGGGGACAGGGAAATCTATGGCTACACCTTC. The encoded protein is CAIRGDREIYGYTF.